A selection of T cell receptor beta chains follows, all from one sample in a study of shared T cell receptors in the human thymus. The repertoire was sequenced with immunoSEQ multiplex PCR; TCRdb's copy has only in-frame clones and lacks some. The sample holds about 660,000 clones, roughly 90% seen once. Separately, the same data were catalogued under a study of human thymus T cells.

Sequenced material: thymocytes. The source is a boy in the first two years of life with a congenital heart defect. The CDR3 runs from the conserved cysteine through the conserved F or W. The D gene is left open where the match is weak. Clone size is shown for a subset of rows, as once, few, many or a class of expanded clone.

j_call,clone_size,v_call,d_call,cdr3_aa,cdr3_nt
TRBJ2-5,-,TRBV4-1,TRBD2,CASSPAPGTSGRAGLETQYF,TGCGCCAGCAGCCCGGCCCCCGGGACTAGCGGGAGGGCCGGGCTGGAGACCCAGTACTTC
TRBJ2-5,-,TRBV28,-,CASSLGRGQDHIFGRTQYF,TGTGCCAGCAGTTTGGGGAGGGGACAGGATCATATCTTCGGAAGGACCCAGTACTTC
TRBJ2-1,once,TRBV25-1,TRBD1,CASSPRDSYNEQFF,TGTGCCAGCTCGCCGAGGGACAGCTACAATGAGCAGTTCTTC
TRBJ2-3,-,TRBV4-3,-,CASSRDHFLDPDTQYF,TGCGCCAGCAGCCGAGACCACTTTCTAGATCCAGATACGCAGTATTTT
TRBJ1-1,-,TRBV2,TRBD1,CARGIGTGVTEAFF,TGTGCCAGGGGCATAGGGACAGGGGTGACTGAAGCTTTCTTT
TRBJ2-7,-,TRBV4-1,-,CASSQGARPGDTYEQYF,TGCGCCAGCAGCCAAGGGGCCCGGCCAGGGGACACCTACGAGCAGTACTTC
TRBJ1-1,-,TRBV7-2,-,CASSSLGRGMNTEAFF,TGTGCCAGCAGCTCCCTGGGTAGGGGAATGAACACTGAAGCTTTCTTT
TRBJ2-1,-,TRBV4-1,TRBD2,CASSQDLAGVRDEQFF,TGCGCCAGCAGCCAAGACTTAGCGGGAGTTCGGGATGAGCAGTTCTTC
TRBJ2-7,-,TRBV5-8,TRBD1,CASSLDRDRDRVTYEQYF,TGTGCCAGCAGCTTAGATCGAGACCGGGACAGGGTTACCTACGAGCAGTACTTC
TRBJ2-5,-,TRBV7-2,TRBD2,CASSSGTSGSLEETQYF,TGTGCCAGCAGTTCTGGGACTAGCGGGAGTCTAGAAGAGACCCAGTACTTC
TRBJ1-1,-,TRBV5-8,-,CASSFVSGDKNTEAFF,TGTGCCAGCAGCTTTGTTTCCGGTGATAAGAACACTGAAGCTTTCTTT
TRBJ1-1,-,TRBV5-6,TRBD1,CASSLGAGGENTEAFF,TGTGCCAGCAGCTTGGGAGCAGGGGGCGAGAACACTGAAGCTTTCTTT
TRBJ2-1,-,TRBV4-3,-,CASSQTLVLPYNEQFF,TGCGCCAGCAGCCAGACACTAGTGCTACCCTACAATGAGCAGTTCTTC
TRBJ2-7,-,TRBV28,TRBD2,CASSSWEGTSGSLYEQYF,TGTGCCAGCAGTTCCTGGGAAGGGACTAGCGGGAGCTTGTACGAGCAGTACTTC
TRBJ2-5,-,TRBV9,TRBD2,CASSGTSGKETQYF,TGTGCCAGCAGCGGGACTAGCGGAAAAGAGACCCAGTACTTC
TRBJ1-2,once,TRBV7-2,TRBD1,CASSLNAGGRGLDYGYTF,TGTGCCAGCAGCTTAAACGCCGGGGGCAGGGGGCTGGACTATGGCTACACCTTC
TRBJ1-1,once,TRBV5-5,-,CASSLPRGTEAFF,TGTGCCAGCAGCTTGCCTAGGGGTACTGAAGCTTTCTTT
TRBJ2-3,-,TRBV27,TRBD2,CASTRRPSGTITDTQYF,TGTGCCAGCACCCGTAGGCCTAGCGGGACAATCACAGATACGCAGTATTTT
TRBJ2-1,-,TRBV21-1,-,CASSRGSPTNNEQFF,TGTGCCAGCAGTAGGGGCAGCCCTACCAACAATGAGCAGTTCTTC
TRBJ1-1,-,TRBV5-4,-,CASSGREEGTEAFF,TGTGCCAGCAGCGGGCGGGAGGAGGGTACTGAAGCTTTCTTT
TRBJ2-1,-,TRBV4-3,TRBD2,CASSQVTLLGTSGRAVNEQFF,TGCGCCAGCAGCCAAGTAACCCTGCTAGGGACTAGCGGGAGGGCCGTCAATGAGCAGTTCTTC
TRBJ1-1,-,TRBV12-2,-,CASRFRQGASLTEAFF,TGTGCAAGTCGCTTTAGACAGGGGGCGAGTCTCACTGAAGCTTTCTTT
TRBJ2-3,-,TRBV5-6,-,CASSPPPDRRTSTDTQYF,TGTGCCAGCAGCCCGCCCCCTGACAGAAGAACTAGCACAGATACGCAGTATTTT
TRBJ2-7,-,TRBV15,TRBD2,CATSCRPGLACEQYF,TGTGCCACCAGTTGCCGACCGGGACTAGCTTGCGAGCAGTACTTC
TRBJ2-7,-,TRBV5-1,-,CASSLDRFAKEQYF,TGCGCCAGCAGCCTCGACAGATTTGCGAAGGAGCAGTACTTC
TRBJ2-1,-,TRBV19,TRBD1,CASSTPGQGRHNEQFF,TGTGCCAGTAGTACACCGGGACAGGGAAGACACAATGAGCAGTTCTTC
TRBJ1-2,-,TRBV4-3,-,CASSQRDMRYGYTF,TGCGCCAGCAGCCAACGGGACATGCGCTATGGCTACACCTTC
TRBJ2-2,-,TRBV12-5,TRBD2,CASGLGSGRNTGELFF,TGTGCTAGTGGTTTGGGTAGCGGGCGGAACACCGGGGAGCTGTTTTTT
TRBJ2-1,-,TRBV30,TRBD2,CAWSPQGRDEQFF,TGTGCCTGGAGCCCGCAAGGGAGGGATGAGCAGTTCTTC
TRBJ2-7,-,TRBV7-9,-,CASSLTGLAERNYEQYF,TGTGCCAGCAGCTTAACTGGACTGGCGGAGAGGAATTACGAGCAGTACTTC
TRBJ1-2,-,TRBV15,TRBD1,CATSREGQGFNYGYTF,TGTGCCACCAGCAGAGAGGGACAGGGTTTCAACTATGGCTACACCTTC
TRBJ1-1,-,TRBV7-9,TRBD1,CASSPRQGGTEAFF,TGTGCCAGCAGCCCCAGACAGGGCGGGACTGAAGCTTTCTTT
TRBJ2-1,once,TRBV4-1,-,CATHLAREQFF,TGCGCCACCCACTTAGCACGTGAGCAGTTCTTC
TRBJ2-1,few,TRBV5-1,-,CASSLGQHNEQFF,TGCGCCAGCAGCTTGGGGCAACACAATGAGCAGTTCTTC
TRBJ2-1,-,TRBV28,-,CASSTSSSGVLNEQFF,TGTGCCAGCAGTACCTCTAGCTCGGGAGTTCTGAATGAGCAGTTCTTC
TRBJ2-2,few,TRBV5-5,-,CASSFSRQLPTGELFF,TGTGCCAGCAGCTTCTCCCGACAGCTCCCTACCGGGGAGCTGTTTTTT
TRBJ2-2,-,TRBV4-2,TRBD2,CASSQVGSGREGELFF,TGTGCCAGCAGCCAAGTTGGTAGCGGGAGAGAGGGGGAGCTGTTTTTT
TRBJ2-2,-,TRBV7-7,-,CASSLVPGINTGELFF,TGTGCCAGCAGCTTAGTACCGGGGATTAACACCGGGGAGCTGTTTTTT
TRBJ2-1,-,TRBV25-1,TRBD2,CASSPRTSGRENEQFF,TGTGCCAGCAGTCCCCGGACTAGCGGGAGGGAGAATGAGCAGTTCTTC
TRBJ2-1,-,TRBV2,TRBD2,CASRKTSGGYNEQFF,TGTGCCAGCAGGAAGACTAGCGGGGGATACAATGAGCAGTTCTTC
TRBJ2-7,few,TRBV6-4,-,CASRAEYF,TGTGCCAGCAGGGCGGAGTACTTC
TRBJ1-1,-,TRBV12-5,-,CASAPDRVDTEAFF,TGTGCTAGTGCCCCCGATCGGGTGGACACTGAAGCTTTCTTT
TRBJ2-3,-,TRBV18,TRBD2,CASSPGEGNHTQYF,TGTGCCAGCTCACCGGGGGAGGGCAATCATACGCAGTATTTT
TRBJ2-7,-,TRBV2,-,CASSPSGGEGDSYEQYF,TGTGCCAGCAGTCCCTCGGGGGGAGAGGGGGACTCCTACGAGCAGTACTTC
TRBJ1-1,-,TRBV30,TRBD1,CAWSPQGQEGTEAFF,TGTGCCTGGAGTCCCCAGGGACAGGAGGGCACTGAAGCTTTCTTT
TRBJ2-5,-,TRBV5-4,-,CASSLDGREETQYF,TGTGCCAGCAGCTTGGATGGCAGGGAAGAGACCCAGTACTTC
TRBJ2-5,once,TRBV9,-,CASSVGQGEKETQYF,TGTGCCAGCAGCGTAGGGCAGGGTGAAAAAGAGACCCAGTACTTC
TRBJ2-2,-,TRBV19,TRBD2,CASSPGGTGELFF,TGTGCCAGTAGCCCGGGGGGCACCGGGGAGCTGTTTTTT
TRBJ2-4,-,TRBV28,-,CASSVPGTARGVRNIQYF,TGTGCCAGCAGCGTGCCCGGGACGGCCAGGGGAGTACGAAACATTCAGTACTTC
TRBJ2-3,-,TRBV5-1,TRBD2,CASSLVPGLAGATDTQYF,TGCGCCAGCAGTCTGGTCCCGGGACTAGCGGGAGCTACAGATACGCAGTATTTT
TRBJ2-3,once,TRBV7-3,-,CASSLTGVGGPGLADTQYF,TGTGCCAGCAGCTTAACAGGGGTGGGGGGTCCGGGACTGGCAGATACGCAGTATTTT
TRBJ2-1,-,TRBV19,TRBD1,CASSRTGGRSNEQFF,TGTGCCAGTAGCCGGACAGGGGGTCGTTCGAATGAGCAGTTCTTC